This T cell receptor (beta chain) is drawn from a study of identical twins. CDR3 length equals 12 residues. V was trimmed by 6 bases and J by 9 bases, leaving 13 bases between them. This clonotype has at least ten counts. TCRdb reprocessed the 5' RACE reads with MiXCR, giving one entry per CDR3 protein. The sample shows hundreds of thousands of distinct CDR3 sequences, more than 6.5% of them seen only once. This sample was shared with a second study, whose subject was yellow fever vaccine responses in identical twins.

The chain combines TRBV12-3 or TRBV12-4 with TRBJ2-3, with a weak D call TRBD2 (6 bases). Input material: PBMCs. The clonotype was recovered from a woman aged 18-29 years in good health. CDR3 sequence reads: CASSPGVLTQYF. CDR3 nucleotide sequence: TGTGCCAGCAGCCCGGGGGTCTTAACGCAGTATTTT.